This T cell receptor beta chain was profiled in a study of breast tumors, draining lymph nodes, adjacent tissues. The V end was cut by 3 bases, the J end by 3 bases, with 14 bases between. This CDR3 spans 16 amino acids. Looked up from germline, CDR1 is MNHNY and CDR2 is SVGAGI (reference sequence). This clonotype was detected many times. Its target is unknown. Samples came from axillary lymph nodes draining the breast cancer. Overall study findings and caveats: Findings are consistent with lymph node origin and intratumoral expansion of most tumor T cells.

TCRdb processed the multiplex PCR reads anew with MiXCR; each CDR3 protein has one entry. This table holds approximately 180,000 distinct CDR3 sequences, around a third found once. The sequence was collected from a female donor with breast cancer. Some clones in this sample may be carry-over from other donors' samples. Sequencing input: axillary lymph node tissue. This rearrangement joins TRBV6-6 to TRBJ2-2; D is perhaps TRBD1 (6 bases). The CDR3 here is CASSYSGTTYTGELFF. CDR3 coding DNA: TGTGCCAGCAGTTATTCCGGGACAACCTACACCGGGGAGCTGTTTTTT.